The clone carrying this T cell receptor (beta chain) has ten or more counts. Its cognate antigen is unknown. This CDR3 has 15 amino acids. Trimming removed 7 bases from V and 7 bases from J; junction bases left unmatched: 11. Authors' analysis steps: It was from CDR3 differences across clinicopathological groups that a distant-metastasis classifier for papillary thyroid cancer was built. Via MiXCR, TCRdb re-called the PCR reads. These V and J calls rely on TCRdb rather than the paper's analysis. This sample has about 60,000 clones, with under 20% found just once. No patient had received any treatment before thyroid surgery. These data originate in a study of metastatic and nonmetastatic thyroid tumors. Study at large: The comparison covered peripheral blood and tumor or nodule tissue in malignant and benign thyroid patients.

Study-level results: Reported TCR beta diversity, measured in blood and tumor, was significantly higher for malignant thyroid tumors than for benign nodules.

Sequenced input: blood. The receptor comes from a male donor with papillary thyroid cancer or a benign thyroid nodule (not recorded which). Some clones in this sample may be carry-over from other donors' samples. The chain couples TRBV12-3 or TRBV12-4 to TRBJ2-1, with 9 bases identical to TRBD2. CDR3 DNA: TGTGCCAGCAATTCCATAGCGGGAGCACGAAATGAGCAGTTCTTC. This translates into CASNSIAGARNEQFF.